A selection of T cell receptor beta chains follows, all from one sample in a study of blood T cell repertoires in COVID-19. Profiled with immunoSEQ multiplex PCR; TCRdb holds only in-frame clones, not every one. The sample lists 290,000 or so clones, roughly nine tenths seen once, with about 2% in the top ten. Source material: peripheral blood. These TCRs come from a woman in her 30s with COVID-19, enrolled during active disease. Each CDR3 is given without its conserved first and last residue. The order of the fields is CDR3 length, V gene, CDR3 protein.

CDR3 length: 12
V gene: TRBV7-9
CDR3 protein: ASSYGTGAYEQY

CDR3 length: 11
V gene: TRBV7-9
CDR3 protein: ASSSTLHQPQH

CDR3 length: 10
V gene: TRBV5-1
CDR3 protein: ASSPQGTEAF

CDR3 length: 13
V gene: TRBV7-2
CDR3 protein: ASSLDQGAFYGYT

CDR3 length: 13
V gene: TRBV11-2
CDR3 protein: ASSPRQGPRETQY

CDR3 length: 14
V gene: TRBV9
CDR3 protein: ASSPTHRVEAYGYT

CDR3 length: 10
V gene: TRBV19
CDR3 protein: ASSTLQGRQH

CDR3 length: 14
V gene: TRBV3-1/TRBV3-2
CDR3 protein: ASSQIRTGSRNTIY

CDR3 length: 17
V gene: TRBV4-2
CDR3 protein: ASSRTLLGTGNSNQPQH

CDR3 length: 14
V gene: TRBV5-1
CDR3 protein: ASSFDSIMVYNEQF

CDR3 length: 13
V gene: TRBV3-1/TRBV3-2
CDR3 protein: ASSPQIAGRETQY

CDR3 length: 13
V gene: TRBV5-4
CDR3 protein: ASSFGQTNTGELF

CDR3 length: 10
V gene: TRBV7-2
CDR3 protein: ASSLAQNEQF

CDR3 length: 12
V gene: TRBV28
CDR3 protein: ASSTGGLAYGYT

CDR3 length: 13
V gene: TRBV6-5
CDR3 protein: ASSPQGLNNSPLH

CDR3 length: 17
V gene: TRBV4-1
CDR3 protein: ASSQESLLGQLSNQPQH

CDR3 length: 15
V gene: TRBV7-9
CDR3 protein: ASSPRLSSGRIPNQF

CDR3 length: 13
V gene: TRBV5-1
CDR3 protein: ASSSLGGSQETQY

CDR3 length: 14
V gene: TRBV6-1
CDR3 protein: ASSELGQANYNEQF

CDR3 length: 13
V gene: TRBV5-1
CDR3 protein: ASSLAQANNSPLH

CDR3 length: 13
V gene: TRBV2
CDR3 protein: ASSTGSYSNQPQH

CDR3 length: 11
V gene: TRBV3-1/TRBV3-2
CDR3 protein: ASSQDLRYEQY

CDR3 length: 16
V gene: TRBV28
CDR3 protein: ASSLSGGPRYSNQPQH

CDR3 length: 15
V gene: TRBV28
CDR3 protein: ASSQLGLAGGSYEQY

CDR3 length: 13
V gene: TRBV5-1
CDR3 protein: ASSSLAGDVDTQY

CDR3 length: 13
V gene: TRBV30
CDR3 protein: AWSVIGTTYEKLF

CDR3 length: 13
V gene: TRBV2
CDR3 protein: ASSVFSGTTYGYT

CDR3 length: 12
V gene: TRBV2
CDR3 protein: ASSSGTGVEKLF

CDR3 length: 13
V gene: TRBV9
CDR3 protein: ASSRQGGSYNEQF

CDR3 length: 12
V gene: TRBV2
CDR3 protein: ASSARDRVFGYT

CDR3 length: 11
V gene: TRBV6-5
CDR3 protein: ASRGLDVYEQY

CDR3 length: 12
V gene: TRBV9
CDR3 protein: ASSVGASGNTIY

CDR3 length: 12
V gene: TRBV2
CDR3 protein: ASKLADLYNEQF